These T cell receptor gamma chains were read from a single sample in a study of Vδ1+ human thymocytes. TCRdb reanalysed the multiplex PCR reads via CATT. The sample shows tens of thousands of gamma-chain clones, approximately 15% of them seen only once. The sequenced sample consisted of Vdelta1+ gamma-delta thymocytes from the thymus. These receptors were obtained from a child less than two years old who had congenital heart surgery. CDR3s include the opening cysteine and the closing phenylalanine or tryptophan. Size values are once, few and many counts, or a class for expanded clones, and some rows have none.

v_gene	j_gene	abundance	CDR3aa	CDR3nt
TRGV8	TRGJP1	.	CATWDSLGTGWFKIF	TGTGCCACCTGGGATAGTTTGGGCACTGGTTGGTTCAAGATATTT
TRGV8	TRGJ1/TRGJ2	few	CATWDSGYDKKLF	TGTGCCACCTGGGACTCCGGATACGATAAGAAACTCTTT
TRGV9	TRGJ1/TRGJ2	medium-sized	CAYWDYYKKLF	TGTGCCTATTGGGACTATTATAAGAAACTCTTT
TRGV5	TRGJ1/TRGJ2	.	CATWDRPAYYKKLF	TGTGCCACCTGGGACAGGCCGGCGTATTATAAGAAACTCTTT
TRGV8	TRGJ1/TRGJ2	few	CATWDTYKKLF	TGTGCCACCTGGGACACTTATAAGAAACTCTTT
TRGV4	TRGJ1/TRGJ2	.	CATWDPSGNKKLF	TGTGCCACCTGGGACCCTTCCGGAAATAAGAAACTCTTT
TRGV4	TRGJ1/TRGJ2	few	CATWNGQGKKLF	TGTGCCACCTGGAATGGGCAAGGGAAGAAACTCTTT
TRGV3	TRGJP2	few	CATWDARGDWIKTF	TGTGCCACCTGGGACGCCCGAGGTGATTGGATCAAGACGTTT
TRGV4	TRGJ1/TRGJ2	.	CATWDGPPVYYKKLF	TGTGCCACCTGGGATGGGCCGCCCGTATATTATAAGAAACTCTTT
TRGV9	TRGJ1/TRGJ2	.	CALWEVGEGKLF	TGTGCCTTGTGGGAGGTGGGGGAAGGGAAACTCTTT
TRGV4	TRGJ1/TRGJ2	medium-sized	CATWNGEKLF	TGTGCCACCTGGAATGGGGAGAAACTCTTT
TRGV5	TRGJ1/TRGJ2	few	CATWDSVGIYYKKLF	TGTGCCACCTGGGACAGCGTAGGGATTTATTATAAGAAACTCTTT
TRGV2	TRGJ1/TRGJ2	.	CATWDGLFHYYNKLF	TGTGCCACCTGGGACGGGCTATTCCATTATTATAACAAACTCTTT
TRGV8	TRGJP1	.	CATWDRRSGSGWFKIF	TGTGCCACCTGGGATAGGCGGAGCGGATCTGGTTGGTTCAAGATATTT
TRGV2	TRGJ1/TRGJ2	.	CATWDGREKLF	TGTGCCACCTGGGACGGGCGTGAGAAACTCTTT
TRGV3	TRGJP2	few	CATWDRSRRGYGDWIKTF	TGTGCCACCTGGGACAGGTCCAGACGCGGTTATGGTGATTGGATCAAGACGTTT
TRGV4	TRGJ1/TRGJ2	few	CATWDGPGYYKKLF	TGTGCCACCTGGGATGGGCCAGGGTATTATAAGAAACTCTTT
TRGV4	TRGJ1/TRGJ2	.	CATWNGRKKLF	TGTGCCACCTGGAATGGGCGCAAGAAGCTCTTT
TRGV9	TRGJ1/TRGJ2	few	CALWELPYKKLF	TGTGCCTTGTGGGAGTTACCTTATAAGAAACTCTTT
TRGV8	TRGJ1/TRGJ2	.	CATWAQRYKKLF	TGTGCCACCTGGGCTCAGCGTTATAAGAAACTCTTT
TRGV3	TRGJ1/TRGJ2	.	CATWDRLDYKKLF	TGTGCCACCTGGGACAGGCTTGATTATAAGAAACTCTTT
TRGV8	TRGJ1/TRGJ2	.	CATWDNGYYKKLF	TGTGCCACCTGGGATAACGGTTATTATAAGAAACTCTTT
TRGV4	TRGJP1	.	CATWDGPETTGWFKIF	TGTGCCACCTGGGATGGGCCGGAAACCACTGGTTGGTTCAAGATATTT
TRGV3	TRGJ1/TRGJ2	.	CATWDRPLYKKLF	TGTGCCACCTGGGACAGGCCTTTATATAAGAAACTCTTT
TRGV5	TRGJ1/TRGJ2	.	CATWDYDGNKKLF	TGTGCCACCTGGGACTACGATGGTAATAAGAAACTCTTT
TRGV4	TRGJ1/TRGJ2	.	CATWKVYRIYYKKLF	TGTGCCACCTGGAAAGTTTATAGGATTTATTATAAGAAACTCTTT
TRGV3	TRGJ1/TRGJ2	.	CATWDRFWCYNKLF	TGTGCCACCTGGGACCGTTTTTGGTGTTATAATAAACTCTTT
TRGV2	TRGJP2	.	CATWDRVCGSDWIKTF	TGTGCCACCTGGGACAGGGTATGTGGTAGTGATTGGATCAAGACGTTT
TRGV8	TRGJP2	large	CATWDSSDWIKTF	TGTGCCACCTGGGATAGTAGTGATTGGATCAAGACGTTT
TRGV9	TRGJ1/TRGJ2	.	CALWEAEKKLF	TGTGCCTTGTGGGAGGCAGAAAAGAAACTCTTT
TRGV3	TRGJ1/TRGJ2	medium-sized	CATWDRHKKLF	TGTGCCACCTGGGACAGGCATAAGAAACTCTTT
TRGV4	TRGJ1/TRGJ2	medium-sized	CATWDRLWYKKLF	TGTGCCACCTGGGACAGGCTTTGGTATAAGAAACTCTTT
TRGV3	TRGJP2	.	CATWDRLFLGRSDWIKTF	TGTGCCACCTGGGACAGGCTGTTCTTAGGGAGAAGTGATTGGATCAAGACGTTT
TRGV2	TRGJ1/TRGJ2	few	CATWDETYYKKLF	TGTGCCACCTGGGACGAGACTTATTATAAGAAACTCTTT
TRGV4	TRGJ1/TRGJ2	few	CATWLNYKKLF	TGTGCCACCTGGCTTAACTATAAGAAACTCTTT
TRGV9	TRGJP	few	CALWEVRKELGKKIKVF	TGTGCCTTGTGGGAGGTTAGGAAAGAGTTGGGCAAAAAAATCAAGGTATTT
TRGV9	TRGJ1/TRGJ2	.	CALWEHNKKLF	TGTGCCTTGTGGGAGCATAATAAGAAACTCTTT
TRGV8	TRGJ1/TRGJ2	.	CATWAPQCLLF	TGTGCCACCTGGGCCCCGCAGTGTTTACTCTTT
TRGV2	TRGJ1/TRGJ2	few	CATWDGPFRYYKKLF	TGTGCCACCTGGGACGGGCCTTTTCGATATTATAAGAAACTCTTT
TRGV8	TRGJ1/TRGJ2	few	CATWDPWVYYKKLF	TGTGCCACCTGGGATCCTTGGGTTTATTATAAGAAACTCTTT
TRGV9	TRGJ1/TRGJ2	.	CALWENYHYKKLF	TGTGCCTTGTGGGAGAATTATCATTATAAGAAACTCTTT
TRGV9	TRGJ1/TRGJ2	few	CALWEPPPGYYKKLF	TGTGCCTTGTGGGAGCCTCCCCCAGGTTATTATAAGAAACTCTTT
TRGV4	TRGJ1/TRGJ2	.	CATWDGPFFYYKKLF	TGTGCCACCTGGGATGGGCCTTTCTTTTATTATAAGAAACTCTTT
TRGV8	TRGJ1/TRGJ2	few	CATWGPYKKLF	TGTGCCACCTGGGGCCCTTATAAGAAACTCTTT
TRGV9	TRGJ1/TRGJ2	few	CALWEEGKKLF	TGTGCCTTGTGGGAAGAGGGTAAGAAACTCTTT
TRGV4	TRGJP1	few	CATWMATGWFKIF	TGTGCCACCTGGATGGCAACTGGTTGGTTCAAGATATTT
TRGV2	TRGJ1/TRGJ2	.	CATWDLNYKKLF	TGTGCCACCTGGGACTTAAATTATAAGAAACTCTTT
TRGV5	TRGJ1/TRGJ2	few	CATWDRPFYYKKLF	TGTGCCACCTGGGACAGGCCCTTCTATTATAAGAAACTCTTT
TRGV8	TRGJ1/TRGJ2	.	CATWDKGYYKKLF	TGTGCCACCTGGGACAAAGGATATTATAAGAAACTCTTT
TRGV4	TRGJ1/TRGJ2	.	CATWDGPRSRRRKLF	TGTGCCACCTGGGATGGGCCAAGGAGCCGGCGGCGGAAACTCTTT
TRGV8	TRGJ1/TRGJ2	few	CATWDRQYYKKLF	TGTGCCACCTGGGATAGGCAGTATTATAAGAAACTCTTT
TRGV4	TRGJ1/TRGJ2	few	CATWDLHQNYYKKLF	TGTGCCACCTGGGATCTCCACCAAAATTATTATAAGAAACTCTTT
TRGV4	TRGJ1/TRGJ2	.	CATWGWDLTYYKKLF	TGTGCCACCTGGGGCTGGGACTTAACTTATTATAAGAAACTCTTT
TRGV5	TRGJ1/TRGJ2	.	CATWDRHNKKLF	TGTGCCACCTGGGACAGGCACAATAAGAAACTCTTT